One sample yielded the 30 T cell receptor beta chains listed below, sequenced in a study of blood T cell repertoires in COVID-19. Data came from immunoSEQ multiplex PCR; TCRdb stores just in-frame clones and leaves some out. There are tens of thousands of clones in the sample; around 81% occur only once, and 20% to 25% lies in the top ten. The sequenced material came from peripheral blood. The receptor source for this set is an elderly woman with COVID-19, enrolled during active disease.

The genes are TRBV6-6 and TRBJ1-1; TRBD1 aligns across 10 bases. The CDR3 has 16 residues. Germline trimming cut 6 bases from V and 0 bases from J; bases unmatched to any gene: 7. Germline-derived CDR1 and CDR2 are MNHNY and SVGAGI (reference sequence). In nucleotides, the CDR3 is TGTGCCAGCAGGAGGACAGGGGGTCACATGAACACTGAAGCTTTCTTT. It yields the protein CASRRTGGHMNTEAFF.

The chain employs TRBV9 and TRBJ2-3, with D perhaps TRBD1 (6 bases). The V end lost 4 bases, the J end lost 2 bases, and 26 bases lay between the germline ends. Germline V gives CDR1 SGDLS, CDR2 YYNGEE. This CDR3 has 19 residues. Written as DNA, the CDR3 is TGTGCCAGCAGCCCCCCCGCGGACAGTGGGTTCCAAGACACAGATACGCAGTATTTT. This translates into CASSPPADSGFQDTDTQYF.

J is TRBJ2-1 and V is TRBV27; D call uncertain. CDR3 length: 17 residues. Germline values: CDR1 MNHEY, CDR2 SMNVEV (reference sequence). Between the trimmed V and J ends, which lost 6 bases and 4 bases, there was a span of 22 bases. CDR3 protein: CASSPIAVETRYNEQFF. The CDR3 DNA reads TGTGCCAGCAGCCCTATAGCTGTGGAAACTCGTTACAATGAGCAGTTCTTC.

The chain recombines TRBV5-1 with TRBJ1-5, with 10 bases aligning to TRBD1. Germline CDR1 reads SGHRS; CDR2 reads YFSETQ. The CDR3 spans 15 residues. The V and J ends lost 4 bases and 3 bases, in that order; junction bases with no gene match: 4. The CDR3 DNA follows: TGCGCCAGCAGCCAGACAGGGGGCAACAATCAGCCCCAGCATTTT. Its translation: CASSQTGGNNQPQHF.

The J gene is TRBJ1-1, the V gene TRBV10-2, with 7 bases identical to TRBD1. Per the germline V gene, CDR1 is WSHSY and CDR2 is SAAADI. CDR3 size: 16 residues. Trimming took 6 bases from V and 2 from J; bases not matched to a gene: 12. The DNA of the CDR3 is TGCGCCAGCAGAGTCCCTCCGGGACAGTCAAACACTGAAGCTTTCTTT. It yields the protein CASRVPPGQSNTEAFF.

V and J are TRBV18 and TRBJ2-5; tentatively, D is TRBD2 (6 bases). Germline values: CDR1 KGHSH, CDR2 LQKENI. The V end was cut by 4 bases, the J end by 2 bases, with 8 bases between. This CDR3 is built from 13 residues. Here the CDR3 DNA reads TGTGCCAGCTCACGGGACTGGCAAGAGACCCAGTACTTC. As protein: CASSRDWQETQYF.

The rearrangement uses TRBV30 and TRBJ1-4; the D gene is possibly TRBD1 (5 bases). CDR1 is GTSNPN, CDR2 SVGIG, per germline (reference sequence). V was pared by 6 bases and J by 8 bases, with 13 bases between. This CDR3 spans 12 amino acids. The CDR3 nucleotides read TGTGCCTGCGCGGGGGGGAAGGAAAAACTGTTTTTT. It codes for CACAGGKEKLFF. Together with reference TRBV30 and TRBJ1-4, the CDR3 gives the full variable domain: SQTIHQWPATLVQPVGSPLSLECTVEGTSNPNLYWYRQAAGRGLQLLFYSVGIGQISSEVPQNLSASRPQDRQFILSSKKLLLSDSGFYLCACAGGKEKLFFGSGTQLSVL.

The chain recombines TRBV24-1 with TRBJ1-3; weak D call: TRBD1 (5 bases). This CDR3 is built from 15 residues. Looked up from germline, CDR1 is KGHDR and CDR2 is SFDVKD. Trimming shortened V by 4 bases and J by 3 bases, and 12 bases separated the two germline ends. The CDR3 DNA sequence: TGTGCCACCAGTGACCCCAGGGCTGATGGAAACACCATATATTTT. Protein product: CATSDPRADGNTIYF.

The CDR3 DNA reads as TGTGCCAGTCTGACGGGTCGGGGAAGGGTTACTGAAGCTTTCTTT. Protein sequence: CASLTGRGRVTEAFF. The V and J genes are TRBV18 and TRBJ1-1; D is ambiguous. Germline V gene lookup returns CDR1 KGHSH and CDR2 LQKENI. The CDR3 is 15 amino acids. Trimming stripped 9 bases from V and 5 bases from J, with 22 bases between.

V gene TRBV5-1 combines with J gene TRBJ1-2, with TRBD1 identical over 10 bases. Germline trimming cut 4 bases from V and 6 bases from J; bases unmatched to any gene: 3. This CDR3 is built from 13 residues. CDR1 and CDR2 from the germline V gene are SGHRS and YFSETQ. CDR3 bases: TGCGCCAGCAGCCGTGGACAGGGGGATGGCTACACCTTC. Amino acids: CASSRGQGDGYTF.

The chain links TRBV18 to TRBJ1-4, with D maybe TRBD1 (5 bases). Germline CDR1 reads KGHSH; CDR2 reads LQKENI. CDR3 length: 15 residues. Trimming stripped 1 base from V and 6 bases from J, with 12 bases between. The CDR3 DNA reads TGTGCCAGCTCACCACAGTCGGGGGGGGATGAAAAACTGTTTTTT. Protein sequence: CASSPQSGGDEKLFF.

V and J are TRBV12-3 or TRBV12-4 and TRBJ1-2; TRBD1 aligns across 7 bases. After removal of 3 bases from V and 8 bases from J, the junction contained 6 bases not matched to a gene. The length of the CDR3 is 13 residues. CDR3: CASSFGQVGGYTF. For the CDR3, the DNA is TGTGCCAGCAGTTTCGGACAGGTGGGAGGCTACACCTTC.

This clone has only one observation. The chain combines TRBV29-1 with TRBJ2-5, with D uncertain. The CDR3 is 14 residues long. Looked up from germline, CDR1 is SQVTM and CDR2 is ANQGSEA. Trimming stripped 4 bases from V and 0 bases from J, with 12 bases between. The CDR3 DNA sequence: TGCAGCGTTGGCCGGTTCGCGAACCAAGAGACCCAGTACTTC. Translated, it gives CSVGRFANQETQYF.

The V and J genes are TRBV10-3 and TRBJ2-3; TRBD2 aligns across 16 bases. Germline V gene sequence: CDR1 ENHRY, CDR2 SYGVKD. V lost 6 bases and J lost 6; bases outside the gene matches: 9. The CDR3 runs to 17 residues. The CDR3 protein is CAIRGLAGGIFSDTQYF. The CDR3 DNA is TGTGCCATCAGGGGACTAGCGGGAGGGATATTCTCGGATACGCAGTATTTT.

This clone was counted once. The chain has TRBV30 and TRBJ1-3; no definite D call. The CDR3 is 16 residues long. Between the trimmed V and J ends, which lost 3 bases and 2 bases, there was a span of 17 bases. The V gene's germline CDR1 is GTSNPN and CDR2 SVGIG (reference sequence). The CDR3 sequence: CAWRSISRGAGNTIYF. The CDR3 DNA reads as TGTGCCTGGAGATCGATTTCCCGGGGAGCTGGAAACACCATATATTTT.

The V gene is TRBV28, the J gene TRBJ1-2, with 7 bases matching TRBD1. The CDR3 loop spans 13 amino acids. Germline lookup yields CDR1 MDHEN and CDR2 SYDVKM. V lost 6 bases, J lost 7 bases, and 8 bases stayed unmatched. As DNA, the CDR3 is TGTGCCAGCAGGAGACAGGGCAGTCTTGGCTACACCTTC. Protein product: CASRRQGSLGYTF.

This chain links TRBV2 with TRBJ2-7; D call uncertain. The CDR3 covers 14 residues. The V gene's germline CDR1 is SNHLY and CDR2 FYNNEI. V was clipped by 7 bases and J by 0 bases, with 13 bases between them. CDR3 protein: CASKTTSTSYEQYF. CDR3 nucleotide sequence: TGTGCCAGCAAAACTACCAGTACCTCCTACGAGCAGTACTTC. The entire variable domain, with the rest obtained from reference TRBV2 and TRBJ2-7, is as follows: EPEVTQTPSHQVTQMGQEVILRCVPISNHLYFYWYRQILGQKVEFLVSFYNNEISEKSEIFDDQFSVERPDGSNFTLKIRSTKLEDSAMYFCASKTTSTSYEQYFGPGTRLTVT.

V gene TRBV5-4 combines with J gene TRBJ2-7; 7 bases map to TRBD1. The germline V gene encodes CDR1 SGHNT and CDR2 YYREEE (reference sequence). J lost 3 bases, V lost 0 bases, and 3 bases had no gene match. The CDR3 runs 14 residues. The CDR3 loop is CASSLGQGYYEQYF. The CDR3 DNA reads as TGTGCCAGCAGCTTGGGACAGGGATACTACGAGCAGTACTTC.

J is TRBJ2-5 and V is TRBV12-3 or TRBV12-4, with a weak D call TRBD1 (5 bases). V dropped 5 bases and J dropped 4 bases, with 11 bases sitting between them. The CDR3 extends over 13 amino acids. This CDR3 is CASSRDRRETQYF. The CDR3 DNA reads as TGTGCCAGCAGTCGAGACAGAAGAGAGACCCAGTACTTC.

The CDR3 bases are TGTGCCAGCAGCTTGGTGGGGGCGCGGTCACCCCTCCACTTT. It is translated as CASSLVGARSPLHF. The V call is TRBV5-6, the J call TRBJ1-6; a possible D gene is TRBD1 (6 bases). CDR3 length equals 14 residues. Trimming took off 0 bases at V and 10 bases at J, with 11 bases between the two ends. Germline values: CDR1 SGHDT, CDR2 YYEEEE.

The gene calls are TRBV21-1 and TRBJ1-4. TRBV21-1 is a pseudogene segment. CDR3 size: 15 residues. The CDR3 spells CASSIFIATNEKLFF. The CDR3 nucleotides are TGTGCCAGCAGCATCTTCATAGCAACTAATGAAAAACTGTTTTTT.

J is TRBJ1-1 and V is TRBV29-1; D gene ambiguous. Germline CDR1 reads SQVTM; CDR2 reads ANQGSEA. Trimming stripped 8 bases from V and 0 bases from J, with 7 bases between. The CDR3 totals 11 residues. In DNA form, the CDR3 reads TGCAGCTTATCTGTGAACACTGAAGCTTTCTTT. Its protein is CSLSVNTEAFF. The full variable domain, completed using reference TRBV29-1 and TRBJ1-1, is SAVISQKPSRDICQRGTSLTIQCQVDSQVTMMFWYRQQPGQSLTLIATANQGSEATYESGFVIDKFPISRPNLTFSTLTVSNMSPEDSSIYLCSLSVNTEAFFGQGTRLTVV.

The genes are TRBV27 and TRBJ2-1, with 16 nucleotides matching TRBD2. Trimming took 3 bases from V and 7 from J; bases not matched to a gene: 9. Germline CDR1 is MNHEY and CDR2 is SMNVEV (reference sequence). This CDR3 contains 18 residues. For the CDR3, the DNA is TGTGCCAGCAGTTTTTGGTCCGGGACTAGCGGGAGGGCGAATGAGCAGTTCTTC. Translation gives CASSFWSGTSGRANEQFF.

The CDR3 loop is CASSISNNSPLHF. The CDR3 DNA is TGTGCCAGCAGCATATCTAATAATTCACCCCTCCACTTT. The chain uses TRBV5-4 and TRBJ1-6, with D unclear. The CDR3 totals 13 residues. V lost 4 bases, J lost 5 bases, and 7 bases lay in between. Germline CDR1 is SGHNT and CDR2 is YYREEE (reference sequence).

The rearrangement uses TRBV27 and TRBJ1-6; 9 bases align to TRBD1. Germline loops: CDR1 MNHEY, CDR2 SMNVEV (reference sequence). The CDR3 is 15 residues long. J gave up 9 bases and V 4 bases, and 7 bases lay outside the gene matches. This CDR3 is CASSSSQGALSPLHF. The CDR3 DNA is TGTGCCAGCAGTTCCTCACAGGGGGCTCTTTCACCCCTCCACTTT.

The V and J genes are TRBV28 and TRBJ2-1; no firm D call. Trimming removed 7 bases from V and 5 bases from J, with 6 bases in between. CDR3 length: 11 residues. Germline loops: CDR1 MDHEN, CDR2 SYDVKM. CDR3 in DNA: TGTGCCAGCAACTTTAACAATGAGCAGTTCTTC. Translated, it gives CASNFNNEQFF.

About this clone itself: The sample holds other DNA sequences that translate to the same CDR3. The chain recombines TRBV6-5 with TRBJ2-2, with 11 bases identical to TRBD2. This CDR3 region has 15 residues. The V gene's germline CDR1 is MNHEY and CDR2 SVGAGI. V shed 5 bases and J 5 bases; nucleotides not matched to a gene: 4. CDR3: CASSPLAGGTGELFF. CDR3 coding DNA: TGTGCCAGCAGTCCCCTAGCGGGAGGAACCGGGGAGCTGTTTTTT.

The genes are TRBV5-1 and TRBJ1-5, with no clear D. Germline lookup yields CDR1 SGHRS and CDR2 YFSETQ. The CDR3 contains 14 residues. The V end lost 0 bases, the J end lost 3 bases, and 7 bases lay between the germline ends. The CDR3 sequence is CASSLDNYNQPQHF. Here the CDR3 DNA reads TGCGCCAGCAGCTTGGATAACTACAATCAGCCCCAGCATTTT.

The J gene is TRBJ2-3, the V gene TRBV12-3 or TRBV12-4, with 8 bases lining up with TRBD2. The CDR3 covers 13 residues. V lost 1 base and J lost 6; bases outside the gene matches: 0. DNA for the CDR3: TGTGCCAGCAGTTTAGGGACTAGCGATACGCAGTATTTT. It encodes CASSLGTSDTQYF.

J is TRBJ2-7 and V is TRBV2; D perhaps matches TRBD1 (6 bases). This CDR3 has 14 amino acids. The germline CDR1 and CDR2 sequences are SNHLY and FYNNEI. The germline V and J ends were trimmed by 8 bases and 3 bases, with 17 bases remaining between them. CDR3 nucleotide sequence: TGTGCCAGCGGGCCGGGACACGGATACTACGAGCAGTACTTC. Translating gives CASGPGHGYYEQYF. The complete variable domain, with remaining parts taken from reference TRBV2 and TRBJ2-7, reads EPEVTQTPSHQVTQMGQEVILRCVPISNHLYFYWYRQILGQKVEFLVSFYNNEISEKSEIFDDQFSVERPDGSNFTLKIRSTKLEDSAMYFCASGPGHGYYEQYFGPGTRLTVT.